One sample yielded the 21 T cell receptor beta chains listed below, sequenced in a study of cytomegalovirus exposure and HLA in healthy donors (dated by TCRdb to the late 2010s). Library prep was done by the immunoSEQ multiplex PCR assay. For the multiplex PCR, a mixture combining 60 forward primers for TCR Vbeta segments and 13 reverse primers for TCR Jbeta segments was used. The table comes from immuneACCESS by way of TCRdb, which keeps in-frame sequences with V and J called. Part of the clones is missing from these tables; in studies checked, under half for an unresolved V gene and the rest for unknown reasons. Recorded for this sample are some 140,000 clones; over 70% of them occurred a single time. The top ten hold around 13% of the sample. Sequenced sample: PBMCs. Source of these receptors: a man in his thirties or forties in good health and CMV-seropositive.

The chain carries TRBV7-9 and TRBJ2-2; no reliable D call. Germline loops: CDR1 SEHNR, CDR2 FQNEAQ (reference sequence). The V gene lost 3 bases and the J gene lost 6 bases, with 14 bases spanning the gap. The CDR3 is 15 amino acids. Here the CDR3 reads CASSFFDTSPGELFF. In DNA, the CDR3 is TGTGCCAGCAGCTTCTTCGACACTTCCCCCGGGGAGCTGTTTTTT.

The chain combines TRBV5-4 with TRBJ2-4, with TRBD1 matching over 9 bases. The V gene end was trimmed by 3 bases and the J gene end by 2 bases; junction bases not matched to a gene: 6. This CDR3 is built from 16 residues. Germline loops: CDR1 SGHNT, CDR2 YYREEE (reference sequence). The DNA for the CDR3 is TGTGCCAGCAGCTCAGGGACAGGGATGCCCAAAAACATTCAGTACTTC. Translation: CASSSGTGMPKNIQYF.

On this clone: This specimen includes other DNA sequences encoding the same CDR3. The V gene is TRBV28, the J gene TRBJ1-1, with D hard to call. V was trimmed by 6 bases and J by 11 bases, leaving 22 bases between them. The CDR3 has 14 residues. Germline-derived CDR1 and CDR2 are MDHEN and SYDVKM. DNA of the CDR3: TGTGCCAGCAGCCCCCCGTGGGCCCAAAGTCGGGCTTTCTTT. Its protein is CASSPPWAQSRAFF.

This chain connects TRBV5-4 to TRBJ1-2; 7 bases are a match to TRBD1. The junction had 4 bases not matched to a gene; V was cut back by 4 bases and J by 4 bases. The germline gives CDR1 SGHNT, CDR2 YYREEE (reference sequence). CDR3 size: 13 residues. The CDR3 here is CASSPRQGYGYTF. As DNA, the CDR3 is TGTGCCAGCAGCCCGCGACAGGGCTATGGCTACACCTTC.

The V call is TRBV4-1, the J call TRBJ2-1, with D unresolved. There are 15 residues in the CDR3. CDR1 MGHRA and CDR2 YSYEKL come from the germline V gene. The V and J ends lost 0 bases and 4 bases respectively, with 10 bases between them. The chain's CDR3 is CASSQDHSSYNEQFF. The CDR3 DNA reads as TGCGCCAGCAGCCAAGATCACAGCTCTTACAATGAGCAGTTCTTC.

The chain uses TRBV28 and TRBJ2-7; D is possibly TRBD1 (6 bases). Per the germline V gene, CDR1 is MDHEN and CDR2 is SYDVKM. The CDR3 sequence is 16 residues long. V was shortened by 4 bases and J by 5 bases, with 21 bases between the two germline ends. The CDR3 DNA reads TGTGCCAGCAGTTCACCATCGACAGGTATGATCGACGAGCAGTACTTC. This codes for CASSSPSTGMIDEQYF.

V gene TRBV21-1 combines with J gene TRBJ1-5; the table's D call, TRBD1, was not checked against the DNA. TRBV21-1 is an annotated pseudogene. The CDR3 contains 14 residues. CDR3 bases: TGTGCCAGCAGCAAGGGGCAGGCTCATAGGGCCCAGCATTTT. Encoded protein: CASSKGQAHRAQHF.

The chain employs TRBV28 and TRBJ2-1; 9 bases are shared with TRBD2. From germline, CDR1 is MDHEN and CDR2 SYDVKM. The CDR3 loop spans 16 amino acids. Trimming took 5 bases from V and 7 from J; bases not matched to a gene: 12. Written as DNA, the CDR3 is TGTGCCAGCAGTCATCCCTCGGCGGGAGGGCCGAATGAGCAGTTCTTC. It encodes CASSHPSAGGPNEQFF.

CDR3 DNA: TGTGCCAGCAGCTCAACCCCCCGACAGAACACCGGGGAGCTGTTTTTT. Encoded protein: CASSSTPRQNTGELFF. The chain links TRBV7-8 to TRBJ2-2; D gene uncertain. Germline loops: CDR1 SGHVS, CDR2 FQNEAQ. V was pared by 4 bases and J by 1 base, with 13 bases between. CDR3 length: 16 residues.

CDR3 DNA sequence: TGTGCCAGCAGCTTTGGCGGAGAAGTCTCCCGCTTAACCGGGGATACGCAGTATTTT. Residues: CASSFGGEVSRLTGDTQYF. The genes are TRBV7-2 and TRBJ2-3, with D uncertain. V was cut by 3 bases and J by 6 bases, with 28 bases left in between. From germline, CDR1 is SGHTA and CDR2 FQGNSA. The CDR3 is 19 residues long.

The V and J genes are TRBV6-1 and TRBJ1-6; D not resolved. The CDR3 spans 13 residues. V was cut by 4 bases and J by 7 bases, with 8 bases left in between. The germline CDR1 and CDR2 sequences are MNHNS and SASEGT. The CDR3 reads CASSATRNSPLHF. The CDR3 DNA sequence: TGTGCCAGCAGTGCGACACGGAATTCACCCCTCCACTTT.

This chain's CDR3 is CASSRRAGRLLNEQFF. CDR3 DNA sequence: TGCGCCAGCAGCCGGCGAGCGGGAAGGTTATTGAATGAGCAGTTCTTC. The chain links TRBV5-1 to TRBJ2-1; 7 bases match TRBD2. This CDR3 has 16 amino acids. V lost 4 bases to trimming and J lost 7 bases; unmatched junction nucleotides: 14. The germline V gene encodes CDR1 SGHRS and CDR2 YFSETQ.

This clone was seen a single time. This chain uses TRBV7-8 with TRBJ2-7; 7 positions agree with TRBD2. Trimming removed 4 bases from V and 12 bases from J; junction bases left unmatched: 21. This CDR3 is 16 amino acids long. CDR1 and CDR2 (germline): SGHVS, FQNEAQ. DNA of the CDR3: TGTGCCAGCAGCTCTATGTCCGGGACTAAATCGTCCTGGGGGTACTTC. Translated: CASSSMSGTKSSWGYF.

The gene calls are TRBV7-3 and TRBJ2-5; 9 bases line up with TRBD1. The J call may be mistaken, given a closer DNA end match to TRBJ2-7. CDR3 length: 14 residues. Germline-derived CDR1 and CDR2 are SGHTA and FQGTGA. The CDR3, as DNA: TGTGCCAGCAGCCCGCGGACAGGGGCCTACGAGCAGTACTTC. Translation gives CASSPRTGAYEQYF.

This chain joins TRBV29-1 and TRBJ2-2; 13 nucleotides align to TRBD2. The V and J ends lost 4 bases and 3 bases, in that order; junction bases with no gene match: 5. Looked up from germline, CDR1 is SQVTM and CDR2 is ANQGSEA. This CDR3 has 16 residues. The CDR3 sequence: CSVGELAGGDTGELFF. The DNA for the CDR3 is TGCAGCGTTGGAGAACTAGCGGGAGGGGACACCGGGGAGCTGTTTTTT.

The chain recombines TRBV2 with TRBJ2-2, with 9 bases fitting TRBD2. The CDR3 extends over 15 amino acids. Trimming took 5 bases from V and 4 from J; bases not matched to a gene: 5. CDR1 and CDR2 from the germline V gene are SNHLY and FYNNEI. CDR3 in amino acids: CASSYAGGGTGELFF. In DNA, the CDR3 is TGTGCCAGCAGTTACGCGGGAGGGGGCACCGGGGAGCTGTTTTTT.

The rearrangement links TRBV28 to TRBJ1-2; TRBD1 aligns across 8 bases. Germline assignment: CDR1 MDHEN and CDR2 SYDVKM. The ends lost 6 bases at V and 1 base at J; junction bases unmatched: 13. The CDR3 consists of 17 residues. The CDR3 DNA follows: TGTGCCAGCAGCCCGCCGTACGGGACAGGTTTTAACTATGGCTACACCTTC. Encoded protein: CASSPPYGTGFNYGYTF.

This chain links TRBV6-1 with TRBJ1-5; D call uncertain. The germline CDR1 and CDR2 sequences are MNHNS and SASEGT. Deletions cut 10 bases from V and 1 base from J, with 8 bases between. This CDR3 is built from 12 residues. For the CDR3, the DNA is TGTGCCACCTCTTTCAGCAATCAGCCCCAGCATTTT. Protein product: CATSFSNQPQHF.

The J gene is TRBJ2-4, the V gene TRBV2; TRBD2 might be the D (5 bases). The CDR3 consists of 16 residues. The germline CDR1 and CDR2 sequences are SNHLY and FYNNEI. Trimming removed 0 bases from V and 7 bases from J, with 16 bases in between. As DNA, the CDR3 is TGTGCCAGCAGTGAAGCGCTTCGAGGGTACGGGAACATTCAGTACTTC. The encoded protein is CASSEALRGYGNIQYF.

The chain links TRBV29-1 to TRBJ2-7; tentative D call: TRBD2 (8 bases). Trimming removed 6 bases from V and 4 bases from J, with 25 bases in between. The CDR3 spans 16 residues. The germline gives CDR1 SQVTM, CDR2 ANQGSEA. CDR3 DNA: TGCAGCGTCCGCGGGACTAGGGGGCATAATGTTTACGAGCAGTACTTC. It translates to CSVRGTRGHNVYEQYF.

This clone was observed a handful of times. The rearrangement links TRBV27 to TRBJ2-1; D is perhaps TRBD2 (5 bases). Germline CDR1 MNHEY, CDR2 SMNVEV (reference sequence). V lost 3 bases to trimming and J lost 8 bases, with 14 bases between them. The CDR3 is 14 residues long. The DNA for the CDR3 is TGTGCCAGCAGTTTCGGGAACCCCCCGTATGAGCAGTTCTTC. Its protein product is CASSFGNPPYEQFF.